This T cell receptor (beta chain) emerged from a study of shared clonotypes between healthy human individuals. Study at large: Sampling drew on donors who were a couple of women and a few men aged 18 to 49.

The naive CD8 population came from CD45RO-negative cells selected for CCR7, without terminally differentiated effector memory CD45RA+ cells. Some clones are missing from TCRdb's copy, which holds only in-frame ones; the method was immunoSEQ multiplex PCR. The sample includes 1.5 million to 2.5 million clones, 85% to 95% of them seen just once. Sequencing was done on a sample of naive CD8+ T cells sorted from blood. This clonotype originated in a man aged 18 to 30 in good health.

CDR3 protein: CAISESGGMTEAFF. The DNA for the CDR3 is TGTGCCATCAGTGAGTCGGGGGGTATGACTGAAGCTTTCTTT. V usage is TRBV10-3 and J usage is TRBJ1-1, with D possibly TRBD1 on 5 matching bases. The CDR3 extends over 14 amino acids. Germline V gene sequence: CDR1 ENHRY, CDR2 SYGVKD. V was pared by 0 bases and J by 5 bases, with 10 bases between.